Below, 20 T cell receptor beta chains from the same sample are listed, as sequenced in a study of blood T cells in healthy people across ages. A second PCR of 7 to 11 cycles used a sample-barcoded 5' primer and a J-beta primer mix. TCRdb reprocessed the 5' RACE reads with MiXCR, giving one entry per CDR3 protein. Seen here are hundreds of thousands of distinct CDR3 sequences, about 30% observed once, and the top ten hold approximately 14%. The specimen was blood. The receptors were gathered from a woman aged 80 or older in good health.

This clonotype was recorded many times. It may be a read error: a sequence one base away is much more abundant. The CDR3 protein is CASSPTEYNEQYF. The CDR3 region has the DNA TGTGCCAGCAGCCCAACGGAGTACAATGAGCAGTACTTC. This chain connects TRBV7-2 to TRBJ2-1; no clear D gene. The DNA matches TRBJ2-7 better at its end, which makes the J call doubtful. The CDR3 totals 13 residues. In germline, CDR1 is SGHTA, CDR2 FQGNSA.

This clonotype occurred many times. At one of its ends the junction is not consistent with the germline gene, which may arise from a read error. CDR3 nucleotides: TGTGCCAGCAGATACTGGAGGTCCTCTAACTATGGCTACACCTTC. Residues: CASRYWRSSNYGYTF. V and J are TRBV6-5 and TRBJ1-2; D is unclear. Germline lookup yields CDR1 MNHEY and CDR2 SVGAGI. CDR3 length: 15 amino acids.

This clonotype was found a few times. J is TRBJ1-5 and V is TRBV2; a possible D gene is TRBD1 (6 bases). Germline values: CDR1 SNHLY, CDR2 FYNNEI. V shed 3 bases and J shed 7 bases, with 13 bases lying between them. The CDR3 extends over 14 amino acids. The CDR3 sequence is CASSDTGRGQPQHF. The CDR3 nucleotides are TGTGCCAGCAGTGATACAGGGAGAGGGCAGCCCCAGCATTTT.

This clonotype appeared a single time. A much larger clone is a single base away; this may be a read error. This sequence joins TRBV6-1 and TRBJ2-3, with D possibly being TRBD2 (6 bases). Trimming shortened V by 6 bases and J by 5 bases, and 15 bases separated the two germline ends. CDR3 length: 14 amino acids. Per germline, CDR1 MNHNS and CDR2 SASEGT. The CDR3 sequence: CASREWRDQDTQYF. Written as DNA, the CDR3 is TGTGCCAGCAGGGAATGGCGGGACCAAGATACGCAGTATTTT.

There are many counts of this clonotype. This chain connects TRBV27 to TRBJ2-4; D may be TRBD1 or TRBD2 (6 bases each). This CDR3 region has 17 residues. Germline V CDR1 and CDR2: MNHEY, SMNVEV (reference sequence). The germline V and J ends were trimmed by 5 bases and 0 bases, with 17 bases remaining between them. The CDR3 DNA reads TGTGCCAGCAGTCCCGATGGGGGGCCATTAGCCAAAAACATTCAGTACTTC. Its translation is CASSPDGGPLAKNIQYF.

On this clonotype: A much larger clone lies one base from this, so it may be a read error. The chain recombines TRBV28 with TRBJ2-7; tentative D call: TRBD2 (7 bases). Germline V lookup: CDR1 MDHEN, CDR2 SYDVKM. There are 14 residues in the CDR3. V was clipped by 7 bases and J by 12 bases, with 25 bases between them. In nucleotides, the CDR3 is TGTGCCAGCACAACCTCGGGGGGCGTGGAGACCCGGTACTTC. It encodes CASTTSGGVETRYF.

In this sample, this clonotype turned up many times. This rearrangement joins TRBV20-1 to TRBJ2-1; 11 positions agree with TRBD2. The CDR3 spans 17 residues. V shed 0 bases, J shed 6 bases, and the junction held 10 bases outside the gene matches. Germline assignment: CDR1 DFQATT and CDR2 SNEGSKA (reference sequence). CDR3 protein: CSARDPSLAGAFNEQFF. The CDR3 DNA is TGCAGTGCTAGAGATCCCTCACTAGCGGGGGCCTTCAATGAGCAGTTCTTC.

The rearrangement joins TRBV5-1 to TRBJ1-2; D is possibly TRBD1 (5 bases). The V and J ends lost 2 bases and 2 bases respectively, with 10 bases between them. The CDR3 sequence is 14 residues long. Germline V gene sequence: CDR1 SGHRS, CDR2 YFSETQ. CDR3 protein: CASSFDRRNYGYTF. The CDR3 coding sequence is TGCGCCAGCAGCTTTGACAGAAGAAACTATGGCTACACCTTC. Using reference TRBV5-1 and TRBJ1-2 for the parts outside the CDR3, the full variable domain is KAGVTQTPRYLIKTRGQQVTLSCSPISGHRSVSWYQQTPGQGLQFLFEYFSETQRNKGNFPGRFSGRQFSNSRSEMNVSTLELGDSALYLCASSFDRRNYGYTFGSGTRLTVV.

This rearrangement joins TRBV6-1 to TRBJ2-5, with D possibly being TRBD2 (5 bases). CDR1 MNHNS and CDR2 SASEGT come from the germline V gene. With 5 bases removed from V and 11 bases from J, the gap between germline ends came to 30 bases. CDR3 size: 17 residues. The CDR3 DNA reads TGTGCCAGCAGTCCGCTAAAATCGAGCGGTCGACCCTACGAACAGTACTTC. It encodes CASSPLKSSGRPYEQYF.

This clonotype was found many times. DNA of the CDR3: TGTGCCAGCAGTGAAGGACTAGCGGGGGGCCCTCCCCAGTACTTC. Amino acids: CASSEGLAGGPPQYF. The chain uses TRBV6-1 and TRBJ2-5, with TRBD2 matching 13 bases. The trim removed 1 base at V and 9 bases at J, leaving 5 bases unmatched. The CDR3 has 15 amino acids. Germline CDR1 is MNHNS and CDR2 is SASEGT.

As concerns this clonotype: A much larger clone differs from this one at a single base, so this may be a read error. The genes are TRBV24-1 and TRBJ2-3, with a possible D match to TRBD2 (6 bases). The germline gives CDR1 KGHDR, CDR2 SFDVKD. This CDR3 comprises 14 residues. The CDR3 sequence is CASADTLGGDTLYF. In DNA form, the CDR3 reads TGTGCCTCCGCGGATACCCTCGGCGGGGATACGCTGTATTTT.

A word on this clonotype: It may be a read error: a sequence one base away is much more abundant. Here the CDR3 reads CASSLGDREEYNEQFF. The CDR3 bases are TGTGCCAGCAGCTTAGGGGACAGGGAGGAATACAATGAGCAGTTCTTC. The chain uses TRBV7-9 and TRBJ2-1; TRBD1 aligns across 9 bases. The CDR3 is made up of 16 amino acids. Trimming cost V 1 base and J 4 bases; bases outside gene matches: 5. Germline V gene data show CDR1 as SEHNR and CDR2 as FQNEAQ (reference sequence).

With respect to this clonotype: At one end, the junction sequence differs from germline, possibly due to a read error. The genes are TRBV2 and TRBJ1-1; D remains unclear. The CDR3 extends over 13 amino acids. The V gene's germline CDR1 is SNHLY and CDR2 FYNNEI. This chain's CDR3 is CASRTERGTGAFF. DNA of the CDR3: TGTGCCAGCAGGACTGAGCGGGGAACTGGAGCTTTCTTT.

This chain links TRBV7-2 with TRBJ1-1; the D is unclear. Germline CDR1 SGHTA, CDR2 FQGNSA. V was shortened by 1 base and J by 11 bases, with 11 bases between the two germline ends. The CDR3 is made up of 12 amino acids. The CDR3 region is CASSLVGRQAFF. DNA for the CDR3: TGTGCCAGCAGCTTAGTAGGCAGGCAGGCTTTCTTT. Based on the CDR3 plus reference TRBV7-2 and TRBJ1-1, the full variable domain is GAGVSQSPSNKVTEKGKDVELRCDPISGHTALYWYRQSLGQGLEFLIYFQGNSAPDKSGLPSDRFSAERTGGSVSTLTIQRTQQEDSAVYLCASSLVGRQAFFGQGTRLTVV.

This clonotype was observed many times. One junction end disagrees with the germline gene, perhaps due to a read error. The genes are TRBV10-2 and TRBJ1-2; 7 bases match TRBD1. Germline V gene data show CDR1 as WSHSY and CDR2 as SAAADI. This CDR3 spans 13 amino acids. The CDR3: CASSDGQDYGYTF. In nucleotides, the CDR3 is TGTGCCAGCAGTGACGGACAGGACTATGGCTACACCTTC.

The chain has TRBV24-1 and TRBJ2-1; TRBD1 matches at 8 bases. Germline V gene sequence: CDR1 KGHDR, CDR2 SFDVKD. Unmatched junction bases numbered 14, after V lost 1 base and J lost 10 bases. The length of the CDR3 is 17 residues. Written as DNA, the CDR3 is TGTGCCACCAGTGATTTTCGCCGCGCTGGACAGGGCTTAGAGCAGTTCTTC. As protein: CATSDFRRAGQGLEQFF.

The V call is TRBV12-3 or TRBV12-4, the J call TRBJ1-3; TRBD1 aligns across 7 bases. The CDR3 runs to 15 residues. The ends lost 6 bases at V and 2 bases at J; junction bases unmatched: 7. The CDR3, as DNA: TGTGCCAGCAGATACAGGGGTCAGGCTGGAAACACCATATATTTT. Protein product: CASRYRGQAGNTIYF.

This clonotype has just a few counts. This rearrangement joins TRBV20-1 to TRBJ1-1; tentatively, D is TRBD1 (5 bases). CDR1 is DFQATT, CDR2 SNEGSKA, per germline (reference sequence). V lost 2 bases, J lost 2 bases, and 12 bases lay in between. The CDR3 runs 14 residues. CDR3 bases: TGCAGTGCTAGAACCCAGGGTTTCAACACTGAAGCTTTCTTT. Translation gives CSARTQGFNTEAFF.

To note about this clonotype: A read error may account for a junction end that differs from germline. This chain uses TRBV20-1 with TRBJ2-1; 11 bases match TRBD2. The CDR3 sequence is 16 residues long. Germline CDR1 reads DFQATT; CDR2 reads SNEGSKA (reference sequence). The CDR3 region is CNARDRLAGGYNEQFF. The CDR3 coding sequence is TGCAATGCTAGAGATCGCCTAGCGGGGGGATACAATGAGCAGTTCTTC.

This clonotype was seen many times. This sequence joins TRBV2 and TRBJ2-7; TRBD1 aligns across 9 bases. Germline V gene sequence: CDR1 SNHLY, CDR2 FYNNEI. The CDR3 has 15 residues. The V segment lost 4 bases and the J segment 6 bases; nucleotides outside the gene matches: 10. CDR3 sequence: CASSVLRTGAGEQYF. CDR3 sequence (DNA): TGTGCCAGCAGTGTACTGAGGACAGGGGCCGGCGAGCAGTACTTC.